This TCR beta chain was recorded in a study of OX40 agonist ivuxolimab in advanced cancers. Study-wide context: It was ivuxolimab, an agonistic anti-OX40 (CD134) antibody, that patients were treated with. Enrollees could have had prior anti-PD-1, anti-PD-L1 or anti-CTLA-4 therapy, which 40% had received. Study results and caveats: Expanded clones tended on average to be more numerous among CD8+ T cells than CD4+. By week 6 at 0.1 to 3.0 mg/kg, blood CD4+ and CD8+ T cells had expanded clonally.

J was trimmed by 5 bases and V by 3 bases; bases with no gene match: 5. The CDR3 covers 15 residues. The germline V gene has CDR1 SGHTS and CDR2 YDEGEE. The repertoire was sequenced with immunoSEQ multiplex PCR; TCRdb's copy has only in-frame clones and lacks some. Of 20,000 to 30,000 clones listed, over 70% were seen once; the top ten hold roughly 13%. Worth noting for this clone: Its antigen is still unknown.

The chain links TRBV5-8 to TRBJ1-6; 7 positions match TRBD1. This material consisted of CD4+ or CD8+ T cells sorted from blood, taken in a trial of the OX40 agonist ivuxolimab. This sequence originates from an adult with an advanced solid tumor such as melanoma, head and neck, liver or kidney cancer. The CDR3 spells CASSSGQLNNSPLHF. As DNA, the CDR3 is TGTGCCAGCAGCTCGGGACAGCTTAATAATTCACCCCTCCACTTT.